This T cell receptor (beta chain) was identified in a study of response to subunit inactivated influenza vaccine. The germline V gene encodes CDR1 DFQATT and CDR2 SNEGSKA (reference sequence). V lost 5 bases and J lost 7, with 9 bases in between. CDR3 size: 11 residues. There are a few counts of this clonotype. TCRdb re-derived calls from the RT-PCR reads in MiXCR, one entry per CDR3 protein. The sample lists 500,000 to 550,000 distinct CDR3 sequences; around 25% were seen once. The same specimen was also included in a second study, on T cells expressing NK-cell markers. That publication notes: Libraries used 5'RACE template switching adding universal primer site and UMIs. Leadership of the CD3+CD56-NKG2C+ fraction also belonged to these clonotypes in several donors.

This clonotype originated in a man aged 45-60 years who received an inactivated influenza vaccine. The rearrangement joins TRBV20-1 to TRBJ2-1; D gene ambiguous. Sequencing used CD4+ T cells sorted from PBMCs, obtained 12 days after vaccination. The CDR3 DNA is TGCAGTGCTGACTGGGGAAATGAGCAGTTCTTC. It is translated as CSADWGNEQFF.